This paragraph reports one TCR beta chain. Researchers secured at least one pre-ART and at least two post-ART PBMC samples from each donor. Held in samples before DNA extraction were roughly 1-10 million cryopreserved PBMC. The CDR3 sequence is 15 residues long. Germline loops: CDR1 MNHNY, CDR2 SVGAGI (reference sequence). They ran version v3.0 of the immunoSEQ assay at survey level. Target depth was roughly 35,000-55,000 T-cell genomes per sample. Profiled with immunoSEQ multiplex PCR; TCRdb holds only in-frame clones, not every one. The profile shows 17,000 or so clones, 91% of them singletons. This record comes from a study of long-term antiretroviral therapy in people with HIV.

The receptor comes from a man aged 60-69 years with HIV. This chain uses TRBV6-6 with TRBJ2-5; tentative D call: TRBD1 (6 bases). The J call may be faulty, since TRBJ2-7 better matches the DNA end. The material sequenced was unsorted PBMCs, taken 0.3 years after starting antiretroviral therapy. CDR3 nucleotide sequence: TGTGCCAGCAGTTACTCGAAGACAGGAACCTACGAGCAGTACTTC. As protein: CASSYSKTGTYEQYF.